The 23 T cell receptor beta chains given below trace back to one sample, sequenced in a study of T-cell memory formation after mild COVID-19. TCRdb re-called the 5' RACE reads with MiXCR, one entry per CDR3 protein. This table holds almost 250,000 distinct CDR3 sequences, over 15% found once. Specimen: PBMCs or a T cell subset sorted from them (not recorded which). Receptors were obtained from an adult woman who had mild COVID-19 (a few samples of this study predate the infection). Cell type and time point are not known.

The table lists this clonotype with a few counts. This chain joins TRBV6-2 or TRBV6-3 and TRBJ2-2; D perhaps matches TRBD1 (6 bases). The CDR3 sequence is 16 residues long. Trimming pared 6 bases from V and 8 bases from J, leaving 22 bases between. Germline V gene data show CDR1 as MNHEY and CDR2 as SVGEGT. CDR3: CASSRPRIHRVGELFF. The CDR3, as DNA: TGTGCCAGCAGCCGCCCCAGGATCCACAGGGTTGGGGAGCTGTTTTTT.

This clonotype came up a few times. The genes are TRBV12-3 or TRBV12-4 and TRBJ2-1, with 7 bases aligning to TRBD2. V shed 5 bases, J shed 7 bases, and the junction held 14 bases outside the gene matches. The CDR3 sequence is 16 residues long. CDR3 sequence (DNA): TGTGCCAGCAGTCTTGAGGGCCGCGGGAGCGGAAATGAGCAGTTCTTC. Its translation: CASSLEGRGSGNEQFF.

The genes are TRBV2 and TRBJ1-2; a possible D gene is TRBD1 (6 bases). The germline V and J ends were trimmed by 0 bases and 2 bases, with 10 bases remaining between them. This CDR3 is built from 15 residues. Germline V gene lookup returns CDR1 SNHLY and CDR2 FYNNEI. The CDR3 reads CASSEAGGGNYGYTF. CDR3 nucleotides: TGTGCCAGCAGTGAAGCAGGGGGAGGAAACTATGGCTACACCTTC.

This clonotype was counted only a few times. V and J are TRBV20-1 and TRBJ2-1, with TRBD2 matching 7 bases. Unmatched junction bases numbered 9, after V lost 1 base and J lost 6 bases. Looked up from germline, CDR1 is DFQATT and CDR2 is SNEGSKA (reference sequence). The CDR3 is 15 amino acids. The CDR3 region has the DNA TGCAGTGCTAGAGTCATGGCGGGAGTGGGCAATGAGCAGTTCTTC. Its translation is CSARVMAGVGNEQFF.

The chain uses TRBV11-1 and TRBJ1-3; possible D gene TRBD1, 5 bases. There are 16 residues in the CDR3. Germline V gene data show CDR1 as SGHAT and CDR2 as FQDESV (reference sequence). Trimming shortened V by 4 bases and J by 0 bases, and 13 bases separated the two germline ends. CDR3 nucleotide sequence: TGTGCCAGCAGCTCGTGGACACTACGCTCTGGAAACACCATATATTTT. Translating gives CASSSWTLRSGNTIYF. The variable domain in full, completed from reference TRBV11-1 and TRBJ1-3, reads EAEVAQSPRYKITEKSQAVAFWCDPISGHATLYWYRQILGQGPELLVQFQDESVVDDSQLPKDRFSAERLKGVDSTLKIQPAELGDSAMYLCASSSWTLRSGNTIYFGEGSWLTVV.

J is TRBJ2-1 and V is TRBV5-6; the D is unclear. Trimming left V 6 bases short and J 4 bases short, with 11 bases between. The CDR3 totals 13 residues. Per the germline V gene, CDR1 is SGHDT and CDR2 is YYEEEE. CDR3 region: CASIPRGYNEQFF. In nucleotides, the CDR3 is TGTGCCAGCATCCCCCGAGGATACAATGAGCAGTTCTTC.

CDR3 DNA: TGTGCCAGCACGACAGGGACGAAAGAGACCCAGTACTTC. As protein: CASTTGTKETQYF. The gene calls are TRBV12-3 or TRBV12-4 and TRBJ2-5; 7 positions match TRBD1. This CDR3 has 13 residues. The ends lost 7 bases at V and 3 bases at J; junction bases unmatched: 5.

CDR3 sequence reads: CSASTRGSRETQYF. CDR3 DNA sequence: TGCAGTGCTAGTACCAGGGGTTCAAGAGAGACCCAGTACTTC. V gene TRBV20-1 combines with J gene TRBJ2-5, with D possibly matching TRBD1 (6 bases). This CDR3 region has 14 residues. V was clipped by 3 bases and J by 4 bases, with 15 bases between them. CDR1 and CDR2 from the germline V gene are DFQATT and SNEGSKA (reference sequence).

The chain employs TRBV2 and TRBJ2-1; D unclear. This CDR3 is 15 amino acids long. V was clipped by 1 base and J by 0 bases, with 7 bases between them. Germline-derived CDR1 and CDR2 are SNHLY and FYNNEI. The CDR3 sequence is CASSEEASSYNEQFF. The CDR3 region has the DNA TGTGCCAGCAGTGAAGAGGCCAGCTCCTACAATGAGCAGTTCTTC.

The rearrangement joins TRBV5-4 to TRBJ2-1; weak D call: TRBD2 (6 bases). Trimming took 4 bases from V and 7 from J, leaving 15 bases between them. This CDR3 is built from 14 residues. Germline values: CDR1 SGHNT, CDR2 YYREEE (reference sequence). DNA of the CDR3: TGTGCCAGCAGCGCCCGACTAGGATTGAATGAGCAGTTCTTC. Translating it yields CASSARLGLNEQFF.

This clonotype occurred a few times. This chain joins TRBV20-1 and TRBJ2-3, with 10 bases aligning to TRBD2. Per germline, CDR1 DFQATT and CDR2 SNEGSKA (reference sequence). The CDR3 runs to 15 residues. The V segment lost 2 bases and the J segment 2 bases; nucleotides outside the gene matches: 4. As DNA, the CDR3 is TGCAGTGCTAGAAGGACTAGCGGAACCACAGATACGCAGTATTTT. Translation gives CSARRTSGTTDTQYF.

This clonotype was counted a few times. The chain employs TRBV24-1 and TRBJ2-7, with D perhaps TRBD2 (6 bases). This CDR3 has 15 amino acids. In germline, CDR1 is KGHDR, CDR2 SFDVKD. The ends were cut back, 2 bases at V and 4 bases at J, with 14 bases in the middle. The CDR3 loop is CATSDSGTATYEQYF. The CDR3 DNA sequence: TGTGCCACCAGTGATTCCGGGACTGCGACGTACGAGCAGTACTTC.

V usage is TRBV7-8 and J usage is TRBJ2-4; maybe TRBD1 (6 bases). Deletions cut 3 bases from V and 2 bases from J, with 11 bases between. CDR3 size: 15 residues. Germline loops: CDR1 SGHVS, CDR2 FQNEAQ. The CDR3 bases are TGTGCCAGCAGCTTCCACAGGGATTCCAAAAACATTCAGTACTTC. The encoded protein is CASSFHRDSKNIQYF.

The chain combines TRBV5-1 with TRBJ2-1; D is uncertain. The CDR3 has 15 amino acids. Germline-derived CDR1 and CDR2 are SGHRS and YFSETQ. The V and J ends lost 0 bases and 0 bases respectively, with 7 bases between them. CDR3 amino acids: CASSLDSYSYNEQFF. CDR3 DNA sequence: TGCGCCAGCAGCTTGGACTCTTACTCCTACAATGAGCAGTTCTTC.

This clonotype was seen a handful of times. The V gene is TRBV20-1, the J gene TRBJ1-6, with 7 bases fitting TRBD1. With 2 bases clipped from V and 5 bases from J, the junction kept 3 bases outside the gene matches. This CDR3 is 14 amino acids long. CDR1 is DFQATT and CDR2 is SNEGSKA in the germline V gene (reference sequence). As DNA, the CDR3 is TGCAGTGCTAGAAGGGACAGTAATAATTCACCCCTCCACTTT. Protein: CSARRDSNNSPLHF.

This clonotype was seen a handful of times. V and J are TRBV6-6 and TRBJ2-6; 8 bases map to TRBD1. V lost 1 base to trimming and J lost 6 bases; unmatched junction nucleotides: 2. This CDR3 has 15 residues. The germline V gene has CDR1 MNHNY and CDR2 SVGAGI (reference sequence). The CDR3 DNA reads as TGTGCCAGCAGTTACTACAGGGGGGCGGCCAACGTCCTGACTTTC. This gives the protein CASSYYRGAANVLTF.

V and J are TRBV5-1 and TRBJ2-7; 10 positions agree with TRBD2. Looked up from germline, CDR1 is SGHRS and CDR2 is YFSETQ. The V segment lost 2 bases and the J segment 3 bases; nucleotides outside the gene matches: 2. This CDR3 region has 14 residues. Here the CDR3 DNA reads TGCGCCAGCAGCTTAGTAGCGGGGGGCTACGAGCAGTACTTC. It encodes CASSLVAGGYEQYF. Using reference TRBV5-1 and TRBJ2-7 for the parts outside the CDR3, the full variable domain is KAGVTQTPRYLIKTRGQQVTLSCSPISGHRSVSWYQQTPGQGLQFLFEYFSETQRNKGNFPGRFSGRQFSNSRSEMNVSTLELGDSALYLCASSLVAGGYEQYFGPGTRLTVT.

V is TRBV6-2 or TRBV6-3 and J is TRBJ1-1, with D tentatively TRBD1 (6 bases). CDR3 length equals 15 residues. Germline V gives CDR1 MNHEY, CDR2 SVGEGT. V shed 2 bases and J shed 2 bases, with 12 bases lying between them. DNA of the CDR3: TGTGCCAGCAGTTACAGGCGGGGGGCCAACACTGAAGCTTTCTTT. Amino acids: CASSYRRGANTEAFF.

This chain links TRBV7-2 with TRBJ2-2; D perhaps matches TRBD1 (7 bases). CDR1 is SGHTA and CDR2 is FQGNSA in the germline V gene. V lost 6 bases, J lost 6 bases, and 17 bases lay in between. The CDR3 loop spans 15 amino acids. The CDR3 nucleotides read TGTGCCAGCAGGGAGGAGGGGGCGAGGGCCGGGGAGCTGTTTTTT. This encodes CASREEGARAGELFF.

This chain links TRBV28 with TRBJ2-1, with 9 bases that match TRBD1. The CDR3 runs to 15 residues. The ends lost 6 bases at V and 2 bases at J; junction bases unmatched: 5. Germline V gives CDR1 MDHEN, CDR2 SYDVKM. Here the CDR3 DNA reads TGTGCCAGCAGACCGGGGACAGGGCCCTACAATGAGCAGTTCTTC. Translating it yields CASRPGTGPYNEQFF.

The sample holds a few counts of this clonotype. The chain links TRBV6-1 to TRBJ2-7; 9 nucleotides match TRBD1. V lost 3 bases and J lost 2; bases outside the gene matches: 2. CDR1 is MNHNS, CDR2 SASEGT, per germline. CDR3 size: 14 residues. The CDR3 nucleotides read TGTGCCAGCAGTGATCGGACAGGGGCCTACGAGCAGTACTTC. Encoded protein: CASSDRTGAYEQYF.

This sequence joins TRBV7-7 and TRBJ2-7, with 10 bases fitting TRBD2. Germline V lookup: CDR1 SSHAT, CDR2 FNYEAQ (reference sequence). The CDR3 totals 13 residues. The CDR3 nucleotides are TGTGCTCAGCGGAGGACTAGCGGCTACGAGCAGTACTTC. This gives the protein CAQRRTSGYEQYF.

This chain links TRBV15 with TRBJ2-7; 7 nucleotides line up with TRBD1. CDR3 size: 15 residues. The trim removed 5 bases at V and 5 bases at J, leaving 12 bases unmatched. Looked up from germline, CDR1 is LNHNV and CDR2 is YYDKDF (reference sequence). CDR3 nucleotide sequence: TGTGCCACCAGCCATCTCCGGGACAGCGGCGACGAGCAGTACTTC. Translation gives CATSHLRDSGDEQYF.